This TCR beta chain was found in a study of T cell repertoires in cytomegalovirus infection. Background on the study: Matching HLA type, along with CMV infection, was indicated by public TCR beta signatures.

Germline trimming cut 5 bases from V and 6 bases from J; bases unmatched to any gene: 14. The germline V gene encodes CDR1 SGHTA and CDR2 FQGNSA. This CDR3 contains 17 residues. This clonotype has a count of ten or more. Its antigen is not known. Study-wide findings and caveats: Clonotype analysis showed dominance of the ex vivo response by HLA-C-restricted CMV-specific TCR beta clonotypes. Cumulative public TCR beta family frequency identified carriers of CMV plus the relevant HLA.

TCRdb used MiXCR to reprocess the reads, holding one entry per CDR3 protein. Counted here are some 100,000 distinct CDR3 sequences, roughly a quarter occurring once; the ten biggest clones make up 39%. This chain links TRBV7-2 with TRBJ1-4; 8 bases line up with TRBD1. The sequence derives from a human donor in good health (CMV status not recorded). Some clones in this sample may be carry-over from other donors' samples. The sequenced material came from CD8+ T cells from PBMCs. CDR3 sequence (DNA): TGTGCCAGCAGCCCTGTCCGACAGGGGTTGGCGGATGAAAAACTGTTTTTT. Translating it yields CASSPVRQGLADEKLFF.